The clone carrying this T cell receptor (beta chain) was recorded at least ten times. The antigen remains unidentified. From the RACE reads, TCRdb called clonotypes with MiXCR, one entry per CDR3 protein. The table lists roughly 380,000 distinct CDR3 sequences, roughly 4.8% of them singletons. Time point described: patch test 1, 2 weeks after DPC sensitization. Treatment in this sample: therapeutic diphenylcyclopropenone sensitization with weekly scalp DPC. The sample is drawn from a study of human T cells and chemical hapten exposure. Overall study: Alopecia universalis, totalis or areata was present in patients who were mostly female.

Germline CDR1 and CDR2: SEHNR and FQNEAQ (reference sequence). CDR3 length: 12 residues. Trimming took off 8 bases at V and 5 bases at J, with 12 bases between the two ends. General study points: Higher patch test scores went with higher counts of PT1 expanded TCRs.

The sequence was collected from a woman between 50 and 59 years old with alopecia areata. Some clones in this sample may be carry-over from other donors' samples. Sequencing used whole blood, obtained in connection with sensitization to the hapten diphenylcyclopropenone (DPC). This sequence joins TRBV7-9 and TRBJ2-5; no definite D call. Here the CDR3 DNA reads TGTGCCAGCGGCGCCCTGCTCGAGACCCAGTACTTC. This translates into CASGALLETQYF.